Here is one T cell receptor (beta chain) with its context. The sample is drawn from a study of cytomegalovirus exposure and HLA in healthy donors. Primers: 60 Vbeta forward and 13 Jbeta reverse. TCRdb's copy holds only in-frame clones and misses some; the assay was immunoSEQ multiplex PCR. The table includes about 180,000 clones, roughly 88% detected once. This sequence was found in a boy between 2 and 10 years old in good health and CMV-seronegative. Sequencing was performed on PBMCs.

This CDR3 is CASSTGQMNTEAFF. The DNA for the CDR3 is TGTGCCAGCAGCACAGGACAGATGAACACTGAAGCTTTCTTT. The chain has TRBV7-2 and TRBJ1-1; weak D call: TRBD1 (6 bases). Trimming shortened V by 5 bases and J by 0 bases, and 10 bases separated the two germline ends. Germline CDR1 reads SGHTA; CDR2 reads FQGNSA. The CDR3 totals 14 residues.